This T cell receptor beta chain was identified during a study of PD-1 blockade in classical Hodgkin lymphoma. Broader study findings: Unlike CD8+ TCR diversity, which did not rise significantly by C4D1, CD4+ TCR diversity did. Prior to therapy, complete responders displayed diversity much like that of newly diagnosed patients. Later analyses included only patients treated at least 1 year post-ASCT. What drove the repertoire differences, possibly disease activity or prior therapy, has not been defined.

Points on this clone: Its antigen is not known.

Every patient experienced relapse after autologous stem cell transplantation, and brentuximab vedotin exposure varied. Sequencing was performed with immunoSEQ multiplex PCR; in TCRdb, only in-frame clones are kept and a portion is missing. The sample has 49,000 or so clones; around 80% are singletons. Trimming removed 6 bases from V and 4 bases from J, with 15 bases in between. The CDR3 has 14 residues. Germline assignment: CDR1 SGHTA and CDR2 FQGTGA. The sequence derives from a human donor with classical Hodgkin lymphoma. This material consisted of peripheral blood mononuclear cells (PBMCs), taken before the second cycle of nivolumab. The rearrangement links TRBV7-3 to TRBJ1-1; the D gene is possibly TRBD1 (6 bases). CDR3 protein: CASRQGERSTEAFF. CDR3 DNA sequence: TGTGCCAGCAGACAGGGTGAGCGGAGCACTGAAGCTTTCTTT.